These 22 T cell receptor beta chains were sequenced from one sample in a study of T cells in Graves' hyperthyroidism and ophthalmopathy. TCR beta CDR3 regions were amplified from RNA. HTBI primers were used for first-round RT-PCR of the TCR CDR3. TCRdb ran MiXCR on the multiplex PCR reads and lists one entry per CDR3 protein. Of about 700,000 distinct CDR3 sequences detected, roughly 46% appear once; the ten largest clones hold roughly 6.5%. Sequenced: peripheral blood or thyroid tissue (not recorded which). All receptors derive from an adult man with Graves' disease, either hyperthyroidism or ophthalmopathy (not recorded which).

As to this clonotype: One end of the junction is discordant with germline, which a read error may explain. The rearrangement links TRBV2 to TRBJ2-6, with 10 bases that match TRBD1. The CDR3 extends over 13 amino acids. CDR1 SNHLY and CDR2 FYNNEI come from the germline V gene. In DNA, the CDR3 is TGTGCCAGCAGGCGGGACAGGGGAGGCCAGGAAGCTTTC. Protein: CASRRDRGGQEAF.

This clonotype has only a few counts. The chain recombines TRBV20-1 with TRBJ2-5; 8 nucleotides align to TRBD2. After removal of 0 bases from V and 4 bases from J, the junction contained 10 bases not matched to a gene. The germline gives CDR1 DFQATT, CDR2 SNEGSKA (reference sequence). The CDR3 is 16 amino acids. In DNA form, the CDR3 reads TGCAGTGCTAGAGATAAGCGGGAGTACTTGGGAGAGACCCAGTACTTC. Its translation: CSARDKREYLGETQYF.

The chain's CDR3 is CASSVYGSGGELFF. For the CDR3, the DNA is TGTGCCAGCAGCGTATATGGGAGTGGCGGGGAGCTGTTTTTT. The chain uses TRBV9 and TRBJ2-2; possible D gene TRBD2, 5 bases. V was clipped by 1 base and J by 7 bases, with 11 bases between them. The CDR3 spans 14 residues. Germline loops: CDR1 SGDLS, CDR2 YYNGEE.

The sample holds many counts of this clonotype. The chain is built from TRBV2 and TRBJ1-1; TRBD1 aligns across 7 bases. CDR3 length: 13 amino acids. V was pared by 7 bases and J by 2 bases, with 4 bases of the junction left unmatched. Germline CDR1 SNHLY, CDR2 FYNNEI. The CDR3 loop reads CASNRDRNTEAFF. The CDR3 nucleotides are TGTGCCAGCAACCGGGACAGAAACACTGAAGCTTTCTTT.

This clonotype appeared a few times. One junction end disagrees with the germline gene, perhaps due to a read error. This sequence joins TRBV19 and TRBJ1-1, with 8 bases matching TRBD1. CDR1 and CDR2 (germline): LNHDA, SQIVND (reference sequence). This CDR3 contains 14 residues. CDR3 DNA sequence: TGTGCCAGTACCCTCGCAGGGGGCCACACTGAGGCTTTCTTT. Translated: CASTLAGGHTEAFF.

As regards this clonotype: Germline is not matched at one junction end, which may reflect a read error. V gene TRBV5-6 combines with J gene TRBJ2-5, with D uncertain. The CDR3 covers 12 residues. Germline V lookup: CDR1 SGHDT, CDR2 YYEEEE. The CDR3 DNA follows: TGTGCCAGCAGCTTGGAACAGCAAAGAGCGAACTTC. It encodes CASSLEQQRANF.

This clonotype has ten or more counts. The chain has TRBV6-5 and TRBJ1-5; weak D call: TRBD1 (5 bases). The V and J ends lost 5 bases and 8 bases respectively, with 13 bases between them. The germline gives CDR1 MNHEY, CDR2 SVGAGI. The CDR3 has 13 residues. CDR3 amino acids: CASSEGALEPQHF. The CDR3 DNA reads as TGTGCCAGCAGTGAAGGGGCTTTGGAGCCCCAGCATTTT.

J is TRBJ1-2 and V is TRBV7-9, with TRBD1 as a possible D gene (5 bases). The CDR3 contains 13 residues. The V and J ends lost 6 bases and 8 bases respectively, with 16 bases between them. Germline V gene sequence: CDR1 SEHNR, CDR2 FQNEAQ (reference sequence). CDR3 in DNA: TGTGCCAGCAGTGTAGCGGGGTGGGGCGGCTACACCTTC. Its protein is CASSVAGWGGYTF.

This clonotype occurred a few times. The V and J genes are TRBV7-2 and TRBJ1-3; possible D gene TRBD1, 6 bases. Trimming took off 5 bases at V and 7 bases at J, with 12 bases between the two ends. CDR1 and CDR2 from the germline V gene are SGHTA and FQGNSA. The CDR3 consists of 13 residues. CDR3 DNA: TGTGCCAGCAGCCTAGGGGGGTTGAACACCATATATTTT. Translating gives CASSLGGLNTIYF.

The chain's CDR3 is CATSGDPSDRVIRETQYF. Written as DNA, the CDR3 is TGTGCCACCAGTGGCGACCCTTCGGACAGGGTTATCCGAGAGACCCAGTACTTC. The V call is TRBV24-1, the J call TRBJ2-5, with 8 bases fitting TRBD1. CDR1 and CDR2 (germline): KGHDR, SFDVKD. The CDR3 covers 18 residues. After removal of 5 bases from V and 4 bases from J, the junction contained 17 bases not matched to a gene.

This clonotype came up once. The rearrangement joins TRBV24-1 to TRBJ1-4; perhaps TRBD1 as D (6 bases). Germline assignment: CDR1 KGHDR and CDR2 SFDVKD. V lost 4 bases and J lost 0, with 26 bases in between. This CDR3 has 21 residues. The chain's CDR3 is CATSDTTGSIRPFATNEKLFF. CDR3 DNA sequence: TGTGCCACCAGTGACACGACAGGCTCGATCCGGCCGTTTGCAACTAATGAAAAACTGTTTTTT.

This chain uses TRBV7-2 with TRBJ2-2; perhaps TRBD1 as D (6 bases). Trimming stripped 5 bases from V and 1 base from J, with 17 bases between. CDR3 length: 17 amino acids. CDR1 SGHTA and CDR2 FQGNSA come from the germline V gene. The CDR3 reads CASSPVGQGRNTGELFF. The CDR3 coding sequence is TGTGCCAGCAGCCCGGTGGGGCAGGGGCGGAACACCGGGGAGCTGTTTTTT.

This clonotype was found a few times. The chain is built from TRBV2 and TRBJ1-3; D not certain. The germline V gene has CDR1 SNHLY and CDR2 FYNNEI. CDR3 size: 13 residues. Trimming cost V 4 bases and J 7 bases, with 11 bases left between them. CDR3 sequence reads: CASSGPRGNTIYF. DNA of the CDR3: TGTGCCAGCAGTGGGCCGCGTGGGAACACCATATATTTT.

The sample holds many counts of this clonotype. This rearrangement joins TRBV6-5 to TRBJ2-6; TRBD1 matches at 9 bases. CDR3 length equals 17 residues. V dropped 7 bases and J dropped 4; count of bases not matched to a gene: 11. Germline CDR1 is MNHEY and CDR2 is SVGAGI. The CDR3 nucleotides read TGTGCCAGCACCCCCGGGACAGGGCTCCGCGGGGCCAACGTCCTGACTTTC. This encodes CASTPGTGLRGANVLTF.

The genes are TRBV7-9 and TRBJ1-2; D possibly corresponds to TRBD1 (6 bases). The CDR3 runs to 11 residues. The V gene lost 11 bases and the J gene lost 7 bases, with 14 bases spanning the gap. CDR1 is SEHNR and CDR2 is FQNEAQ in the germline V gene (reference sequence). The CDR3 coding sequence is TGTGCCTGGCGCTCCAGGGGTGGCTACACCTTC. Translated, it gives CAWRSRGGYTF.

There are a few counts of this clonotype. In DNA, the CDR3 is TGTGCCACCCAAGGGGACAACACCGGGGAGCTGTTTTTT. Protein: CATQGDNTGELFF. The chain has TRBV24-1 and TRBJ2-2; D may correspond to TRBD1 or TRBD2 (5 bases each). Deletions cut 9 bases from V and 2 bases from J, with 9 bases between. Looked up from germline, CDR1 is KGHDR and CDR2 is SFDVKD. The length of the CDR3 is 13 residues.

The rearrangement links TRBV29-1 to TRBJ2-6; D is possibly TRBD1 (6 bases). V lost 7 bases and J lost 1, with 20 bases in between. The CDR3 consists of 17 residues. Germline V gene sequence: CDR1 SQVTM, CDR2 ANQGSEA. CDR3 sequence reads: CSARTGGQGSGANVLTF. The CDR3 DNA is TGCAGCGCCCGGACTGGCGGGCAGGGGTCTGGGGCCAACGTCCTGACTTTC.

The V call is TRBV25-1, the J call TRBJ1-1; maybe TRBD1 (5 bases). Germline lookup yields CDR1 MGHDK and CDR2 SYGVNS. The germline V and J ends were trimmed by 6 bases and 3 bases, with 17 bases remaining between them. This CDR3 comprises 15 residues. CDR3 coding DNA: TGTGCCAGCAGCCAATTTCGGGGAGGGGACACTGAAGCTTTCTTT. Encoded protein: CASSQFRGGDTEAFF.

The gene calls are TRBV5-4 and TRBJ2-6, with 7 bases matching TRBD1. With 4 bases clipped from V and 0 bases from J, the junction kept 7 bases outside the gene matches. The CDR3 covers 17 residues. The germline gives CDR1 SGHNT, CDR2 YYREEE (reference sequence). The CDR3 DNA follows: TGTGCCAGCAGCCCGATGACAGGGTCCTCTGGGGCCAACGTCCTGACTTTC. Translating gives CASSPMTGSSGANVLTF.

The rearrangement joins TRBV5-6 to TRBJ1-2; TRBD1 might be the D (6 bases). The germline gives CDR1 SGHDT, CDR2 YYEEEE. The CDR3 loop spans 14 amino acids. Trimming removed 7 bases from V and 3 bases from J, with 16 bases in between. Here the CDR3 reads CASDRGGMDYGYTF. For the CDR3, the DNA is TGTGCCAGCGACCGAGGGGGGATGGACTATGGCTACACCTTC. Complete variable domain (other parts from reference TRBV5-6 and TRBJ1-2): DAGVTQSPTHLIKTRGQQVTLRCSPKSGHDTVSWYQQALGQGPQFIFQYYEEEERQRGNFPDRFSGHQFPNYSSELNVNALLLGDSALYLCASDRGGMDYGYTFGSGTRLTVV.

This sequence joins TRBV15 and TRBJ1-3; D ambiguous. Germline V gene sequence: CDR1 LNHNV, CDR2 YYDKDF (reference sequence). V was shortened by 0 bases and J by 0 bases, with 15 bases between the two germline ends. This CDR3 is built from 18 residues. CDR3: CATSRDNVAGNSGNTIYF. The CDR3 coding sequence is TGTGCCACCAGCAGAGATAACGTCGCCGGGAACTCTGGAAACACCATATATTTT.

The sample holds a few counts of this clonotype. The genes are TRBV6-6 and TRBJ1-2; D remains unclear. Germline V gene data show CDR1 as MNHNY and CDR2 as SVGAGI (reference sequence). The CDR3 is 13 residues long. Deletions cut 8 bases from V and 3 bases from J, with 13 bases between. CDR3 residues: CASGDPYDYGYTF. The CDR3 bases are TGTGCCAGCGGTGATCCATATGACTATGGCTACACCTTC.